This paragraph reports one T cell receptor (beta chain). This clonotype occurred a few times. Its cognate antigen has yet to be identified. Base qualities are not provided; no much larger clone lies one nucleotide away. The source of the sample is a study of T cell repertoires in cytomegalovirus infection (dated by TCRdb to about 2019). About the investigation overall: Donor HLA type was relevant to the analysis, as public TCR beta signatures indicated carriage of CMV infection together with the matching HLA type.

TCRdb names Illumina HiSeq 1500 as the instrument used. In-frame beta chains were kept once TCRdb had trimmed the public reads at Q25 with fastp and called clones with MiXCR. Here each entry gathers all rows of one CDR3 protein and keeps the most common genes and DNA. This sample has around 260,000 distinct CDR3 sequences in its table, and around 25% of those were observed once. Approximately 15% of the sample goes to the ten largest clones. Here is what the overall study found, with its caveats: The ex vivo response was dominated by HLA-C-restricted CMV-specific TCR beta clonotypes, which also provided the single most frequent clonotype in two of eight donors. Cumulative frequency of public TCR beta family members discriminated carriers of CMV infection plus the relevant HLA type in this cohort and an independent roughly 340-donor cohort.

The material sequenced was PBMCs. The TCR originated in a human donor in good health (CMV status not recorded). Some clones in this sample may be carry-over from other donors' samples.

The DNA sequence reads TGCGCCAGCAGCTGGACAGGGGAGCTTACCTATGGCTACACCTTC. Its protein reads: CASSWTGELTYGYTF. Here the chain combines TRBV5-1 and TRBJ1-2; 9 nucleotides in the junction match TRBD1. Relative to germline, V is missing 3 bases and J is missing 4 bases, with 7 bases of the junction outside any gene match. CDR1 and CDR2, looked up from the germline V gene, are SGHRS and YFSETQ. From the cysteine up to the phenylalanine, the CDR3 has a length of 15 residues. The kept DNA is CDR3 alone, 45 bases in frame from the first base.